Listed here are 17 T cell receptor beta chains from one sample, sequenced in a study of tumor and adjacent non-tumor tissue in lung cancer. RNA was extracted from bulk tissue without any cell sorting. The library came from three nested PCR rounds adapted from ARM-PCR protocols. TCRdb processed the multiplex PCR reads anew with MiXCR; each CDR3 protein has one entry. The sample has about 200,000 distinct CDR3 sequences, 71% seen once. Sequenced sample: lung tumor tissue. These receptors were taken from a man between 60 and 75 years old with non-small cell lung cancer.

Worth noting for this clonotype: No DNA is shown, since the ends of the CDR3 on it are uncertain; the CDR3 is the one TCRdb lists. The chain is built from TRBV11-2 and TRBJ2-6; whether TRBD1, the table's D call, matches the DNA was not checked. Per the germline V gene, CDR1 is SGHAT and CDR2 is FQNNGV. The CDR3 has 16 residues if both end residues are counted. The chain's CDR3 is CASCFGTGSGANVLTF.

This clonotype has just one count. The CDR3 sequence: CSVRLTGGIDTQYF. The CDR3 DNA is TGCAGCGTCCGATTGACAGGGGGAATAGATACGCAGTATTTT. The chain is built from TRBV29-1 and TRBJ2-3, with 9 bases lining up with TRBD1. The junction had 9 bases not matched to a gene; V was cut back by 6 bases and J by 5 bases. This CDR3 is 14 amino acids long. Germline V gene sequence: CDR1 SQVTM, CDR2 ANQGSEA.

This clonotype was counted between two and nine times. This chain connects TRBV6-6 to TRBJ1-5; D might be TRBD1 (5 bases). The CDR3 is 16 amino acids. Germline V gene lookup returns CDR1 MNHNY and CDR2 SVGAGI (reference sequence). Trimming stripped 2 bases from V and 7 bases from J, with 18 bases between. DNA for the CDR3: TGTGCCAGCAGTTACCGCGGGACGTTTTCGGGGCAGCCCCAGCATTTT. This encodes CASSYRGTFSGQPQHF.

This clonotype appeared a single time. Given a much more abundant clone one base away, this may be a read error. The CDR3 sequence: CSARQSSYELYF. The CDR3 DNA sequence: TGCAGTGCTAGGCAGAGCTCCTACGAGCTGTACTTC. This chain joins TRBV20-1 and TRBJ2-7, with D uncertain. Germline lookup yields CDR1 DFQATT and CDR2 SNEGSKA (reference sequence). The CDR3 sequence is 12 residues long.

Remarks on this clonotype: Because the CDR3 is missing its conserved closing phenylalanine or tryptophan, this is likely a read error. V and J are TRBV6-5 and TRBJ1-6; no clear D. CDR1 and CDR2 from the germline V gene are MNHEY and SVGAGI. The V end lost 0 bases, the J end lost 5 bases, and 8 bases lay between the germline ends. CDR3 size: 15 residues. The CDR3 sequence: CASSYSTLDNSPLHV. CDR3 sequence (DNA): TGTGCCAGCAGTTACTCGACCTTAGATAATTCACCCCTCCACGTA.

The table lists this clonotype with a count of one. Since a much larger clone is just one base distant, this may be a read error. This chain uses TRBV20-1 with TRBJ2-3; the D gene could be TRBD1 or TRBD2 (5 bases each). The length of the CDR3 is 14 residues. Germline V lookup: CDR1 DFQATT, CDR2 SNEGSKA (reference sequence). The CDR3 sequence: CSGDRRSTTDTQYF. For the CDR3, the DNA is TGCAGCGGGGACCGGCGCTCGACCACAGATACGCAGTATTTT.

The V gene is TRBV4-3, the J gene TRBJ2-1, with D perhaps TRBD1 (6 bases). Deletions cut 1 base from V and 6 bases from J, with 19 bases between. Germline CDR1 and CDR2: LGHNA and YSLEER. This CDR3 has 17 residues. In nucleotides, the CDR3 is TGCGCCAGCAGCCAAGGCCCCGGGATAGGGACATGCAATGAGCAGTTCTTC. As protein: CASSQGPGIGTCNEQFF.

Only a few counts were recorded for this clonotype. The chain couples TRBV29-1 to TRBJ2-5; 12 nucleotides line up with TRBD2. The germline V gene encodes CDR1 SQVTM and CDR2 ANQGSEA. The junction had 4 bases not matched to a gene; V was cut back by 3 bases and J by 5 bases. This CDR3 is built from 14 residues. The CDR3 bases are TGCAGCGTTGATCGACTAGCGGGAGCGGAGACCCAGTACTTC. Its protein is CSVDRLAGAETQYF.

As regards this clonotype: Possible read error: a much larger clone is one base away. V gene TRBV20-1 combines with J gene TRBJ1-2; 7 nucleotides match TRBD1. CDR3 length equals 13 residues. From germline, CDR1 is DFQATT and CDR2 SNEGSKA (reference sequence). Losses at the gene ends were 6 bases for V and 10 bases for J; bases not matched to a gene: 14. DNA for the CDR3: TGCAGTGCCACAACAACAGGGGAGGGCGACTACACCTTC. This sequence encodes CSATTTGEGDYTF.

As to this clonotype: The missing conserved phenylalanine or tryptophan at the end of this CDR3 makes a read error likely. The genes are TRBV20-1 and TRBJ2-7; D gene unclear. Germline values: CDR1 DFQATT, CDR2 SNEGSKA (reference sequence). The CDR3 covers 11 residues. CDR3 amino acids: CSARDLYGQYC. The CDR3 DNA sequence: TGCAGTGCTAGGGACCTATACGGGCAGTACTGC.

The V and J genes are TRBV5-1 and TRBJ1-1; no definite D call. The CDR3 consists of 15 residues. Germline V gives CDR1 SGHRS, CDR2 YFSETQ. With 0 bases removed from V and 6 bases from J, the gap between germline ends came to 15 bases. DNA of the CDR3: TGCGCCAGCAGCTTGGGAGGCAGTCGGTATGCTGAAGCTTTCTTT. It translates to CASSLGGSRYAEAFF.

On this clonotype: A read error may explain this, as a much larger clone is one base away. The chain uses TRBV5-1 and TRBJ2-7; weak D call: TRBD1 (5 bases). From germline, CDR1 is SGHRS and CDR2 YFSETQ. CDR3 length: 15 amino acids. DNA for the CDR3: TGCTCCAGCAGCTTGGACGAAAGGGGCATATACGAGCAGTACTTC. Amino acids: CSSSLDERGIYEQYF.

Comments on this clonotype: Given the absence of the conserved phenylalanine or tryptophan at the CDR3 end, a read error is likely. The genes are TRBV11-3 and TRBJ2-5; 8 bases fit TRBD1. Germline CDR1 SGHNT, CDR2 YENEEA. J was trimmed by 5 bases and V by 7 bases; bases with no gene match: 12. CDR3 length: 15 amino acids. CDR3 residues: CASNSGQGRFETQYL. The CDR3, as DNA: TGTGCCAGCAACTCTGGACAGGGCAGGTTCGAGACCCAGTACTTA.

Worth noting for this clonotype: This could be a read error, since a much larger clone is one nucleotide away. The V call is TRBV12-3 or TRBV12-4, the J call TRBJ2-7; D is perhaps TRBD1 (5 bases). CDR3 size: 14 residues. Trimming removed 0 bases from V and 3 bases from J, with 9 bases in between. CDR3 sequence: CASSLAGVNYEQYF. The CDR3 DNA follows: TGTGCCAGCAGTTTAGCAGGGGTGAACTACGAGCAGTACTTC.

This clonotype has only one observation. The chain recombines TRBV11-2 with TRBJ2-2; no clear D. V was trimmed by 5 bases and J by 14 bases, leaving 18 bases between them. The CDR3 is made up of 13 amino acids. Germline V gene lookup returns CDR1 SGHAT and CDR2 FQNNGV. The DNA for the CDR3 is TGTGCCAGCAGCGATCAGTACACCGCGGAACTGTTTTTT. This sequence encodes CASSDQYTAELFF.

The chain employs TRBV4-2 and TRBJ1-6; tentative D call: TRBD1 (5 bases). V was trimmed by 0 bases and J by 10 bases, leaving 13 bases between them. Germline CDR1 is LGHNA and CDR2 is YNFKEQ. This CDR3 has 15 residues. CDR3 DNA: TGTGCCAGCAGCCAAGATCAGGGATTCAGCTCACCCCTCCACTTT. This encodes CASSQDQGFSSPLHF.

This clonotype was observed a handful of times. The gene calls are TRBV11-2 and TRBJ1-1, with 9 bases fitting TRBD1. J gave up 6 bases and V 4 bases, and 6 bases lay outside the gene matches. The V gene's germline CDR1 is SGHAT and CDR2 FQNNGV. The CDR3 loop spans 14 amino acids. This CDR3 reads CASSWGQGVSEAFF. In DNA, the CDR3 is TGTGCCAGCAGCTGGGGACAGGGTGTCTCTGAAGCTTTCTTT.